This entry lists 26 T cell receptor beta chains sequenced from one sample in a study of beta chain features in type 1 diabetes. The study, taken as a whole, reports: TCRB CDR3s were moderately but significantly shorter in Type 1 diabetes patients in all four CD4+ subsets.

Since all of the isolated RNA was reverse transcribed, expressed TCRB transcripts were what got sequenced. Measured with immunoSEQ multiplex PCR; TCRdb has only the in-frame clones, and not every one. This sample yields 25,000 to 30,000 clones, of which roughly three fifths are seen a single time; 1.4% to 1.5% belongs to the top ten. No antigen has been assigned to these receptors. Sequencing was carried out using Tregs from blood. These receptors were collected from a woman aged 18-29 years with type 1 diabetes.

The J gene is TRBJ1-5, the V gene TRBV19; no clear D. Germline V CDR1 and CDR2: LNHDA, SQIVND (reference sequence). Deletions cut 0 bases from V and 6 bases from J, with 21 bases between. There are 18 residues in the CDR3. CDR3 nucleotide sequence: TGTGCCAGTAGTATAGATGGAGGGAGGAGTCGACTTCGTCAGCCCCAGCATTTT. This translates into CASSIDGGRSRLRQPQHF. Supplemented by reference TRBV19 and TRBJ1-5, the full variable domain reads DGGITQSPKYLFRKEGQNVTLSCEQNLNHDAMYWYRQDPGQGLRLIYYSQIVNDFQKGDIAEGYSVSREKKESFPLTVTSAQKNPTAFYLCASSIDGGRSRLRQPQHFGDGTRLSIL.

This chain joins TRBV7-2 and TRBJ1-5, with a possible D match to TRBD1 (5 bases). V was clipped by 5 bases and J by 1 base, with 12 bases between them. Looked up from germline, CDR1 is SGHTA and CDR2 is FQGNSA. The CDR3 length is 15 residues. The DNA for the CDR3 is TGTGCCAGCAGCGCGGGGACGGTGAGCAATCAGCCCCAGCATTTT. Amino acids: CASSAGTVSNQPQHF.

The genes are TRBV29-1 and TRBJ1-1, with 8 bases fitting TRBD1. V gave up 6 bases and J gave up 4 bases; unmatched junction bases: 10. Germline V gene sequence: CDR1 SQVTM, CDR2 ANQGSEA. The CDR3 consists of 14 residues. The CDR3 region has the DNA TGCAGCGTAACAGTGGCTACAGGGGGCACTGAAGCTTTCTTT. Protein product: CSVTVATGGTEAFF.

The chain is built from TRBV27 and TRBJ1-1; 7 positions agree with TRBD1. After removal of 3 bases from V and 1 base from J, the junction contained 8 bases not matched to a gene. The CDR3 spans 16 residues. Germline-derived CDR1 and CDR2 are MNHEY and SMNVEV (reference sequence). CDR3: CASSLGQQRPNTEAFF. The CDR3 nucleotides read TGTGCCAGCAGTTTGGGACAGCAGAGACCGAACACTGAAGCTTTCTTT.

The chain couples TRBV29-1 to TRBJ2-4; D remains unclear. V was pared by 4 bases and J by 7 bases, with 5 bases between. This CDR3 region has 10 residues. In germline, CDR1 is SQVTM, CDR2 ANQGSEA. CDR3 nucleotide sequence: TGCAGCGTTGCGGAGAACATTCAGTACTTC. Translation: CSVAENIQYF.

This clone was observed a handful of times. The V and J genes are TRBV7-2 and TRBJ2-7; perhaps TRBD2 as D (6 bases). Germline CDR1 is SGHTA and CDR2 is FQGNSA. The germline V and J ends were trimmed by 1 base and 2 bases, with 9 bases remaining between them. This CDR3 comprises 14 residues. CDR3 sequence (DNA): TGTGCCAGCAGCTTAGGGACTACCACCTACGAGCAGTACGTC. Translation gives CASSLGTTTYEQYV.

The chain is built from TRBV5-1 and TRBJ2-2, with D perhaps TRBD1 (6 bases). This CDR3 is 15 amino acids long. The germline gives CDR1 SGHRS, CDR2 YFSETQ. V was shortened by 2 bases and J by 0 bases, with 8 bases between the two germline ends. CDR3 loop: CASSLGDTNTGELFF. CDR3 nucleotides: TGCGCCAGCAGCTTAGGGGACACGAACACCGGGGAGCTGTTTTTT.

This chain joins TRBV5-4 and TRBJ1-2; 7 bases are shared with TRBD1. Germline lookup yields CDR1 SGHNT and CDR2 YYREEE (reference sequence). There are 13 residues in the CDR3. The junction had 4 bases not matched to a gene; V was cut back by 2 bases and J by 6 bases. The CDR3 is CASSFLQGNGYTF. The CDR3 bases are TGTGCCAGCAGCTTCCTACAGGGGAATGGCTACACCTTC.

This clone has just a few counts. The chain is built from TRBV5-1 and TRBJ2-1; 8 bases align to TRBD1. The CDR3 runs to 15 residues. Germline values: CDR1 SGHRS, CDR2 YFSETQ. The V segment lost 2 bases and the J segment 4 bases; nucleotides outside the gene matches: 5. The CDR3 loop is CASSFGQGPYNEQFF. DNA for the CDR3: TGCGCCAGCAGCTTCGGACAGGGACCATACAATGAGCAGTTCTTC.

This chain uses TRBV5-4 with TRBJ1-1; D is undetermined. CDR1 and CDR2 (germline): SGHNT, YYREEE (reference sequence). The CDR3 loop spans 15 amino acids. V dropped 2 bases and J dropped 1 base, with 12 bases sitting between them. CDR3 sequence reads: CASSLPGMGNTEAFF. The CDR3 DNA reads TGTGCCAGCAGCTTACCGGGGATGGGGAACACTGAAGCTTTCTTT.

The chain combines TRBV23-1 with TRBJ2-5; D not resolved. Near its end, the DNA agrees better with TRBJ2-7, so the J call may be wrong. TRBV23-1 is an ORF, with its function uncertain. The CDR3 loop spans 11 amino acids. CDR3 protein: CASSQCYEQYF. CDR3 DNA sequence: TGCGCCAGCAGTCAATGCTACGAGCAGTACTTC.

This chain uses TRBV5-1 with TRBJ1-1; D may be TRBD1 (6 bases). The germline V gene encodes CDR1 SGHRS and CDR2 YFSETQ. Trimming stripped 4 bases from V and 1 base from J, with 17 bases between. This CDR3 is built from 16 residues. The chain's CDR3 is CASSPVGAQGNTEAFF. DNA of the CDR3: TGCGCCAGCAGCCCGGTGGGGGCGCAAGGGAACACTGAAGCTTTCTTT. The variable domain in full, completed from reference TRBV5-1 and TRBJ1-1, reads KAGVTQTPRYLIKTRGQQVTLSCSPISGHRSVSWYQQTPGQGLQFLFEYFSETQRNKGNFPGRFSGRQFSNSRSEMNVSTLELGDSALYLCASSPVGAQGNTEAFFGQGTRLTVV.

This clone was counted a few times. This chain joins TRBV2 and TRBJ1-2; TRBD1 matches at 12 bases. Germline-derived CDR1 and CDR2 are SNHLY and FYNNEI. V gave up 4 bases and J gave up 9 bases; unmatched junction bases: 6. This CDR3 has 14 amino acids. DNA for the CDR3: TGTGCCAGCAGTGGGGGACAGGGGGCTAGGAGCTACACCTTC. This gives the protein CASSGGQGARSYTF.

CDR3 sequence (DNA): TGTGCCAGCAGCTTAGGGCGGGGACCCTACAATGAGCAGTTCTTC. It is translated as CASSLGRGPYNEQFF. The J gene is TRBJ2-1, the V gene TRBV7-3; D may be TRBD2 (6 bases). Trimming shortened V by 2 bases and J by 2 bases, and 10 bases separated the two germline ends. From germline, CDR1 is SGHTA and CDR2 FQGTGA. The CDR3 runs to 15 residues.

This chain connects TRBV29-1 to TRBJ1-5; TRBD1 is a possible D gene (5 bases). CDR3 length equals 14 residues. Trimming cost V 6 bases and J 7 bases, with 19 bases left between them. Per the germline V gene, CDR1 is SQVTM and CDR2 is ANQGSEA. The CDR3 DNA follows: TGCAGCGTCTTGAATGGGCCGGGGGACCAGCCCCAGCATTTT. It translates to CSVLNGPGDQPQHF.

CDR3 coding DNA: TGTGCCACCGTGGACTCCCTGGGGGGTTACAATGAGCAGTTCTTC. Protein sequence: CATVDSLGGYNEQFF. V gene TRBV10-3 combines with J gene TRBJ2-1, with TRBD2 as a possible D gene (6 bases). The CDR3 totals 15 residues. Germline V CDR1 and CDR2: ENHRY, SYGVKD. Trimming removed 10 bases at V and 4 bases at J, with 20 bases between.

This clone was observed a few times. V gene TRBV4-2 combines with J gene TRBJ2-1; TRBD2 matches at 9 bases. Germline assignment: CDR1 LGHNA and CDR2 YNFKEQ. The length of the CDR3 is 16 residues. The trim removed 4 bases at V and 6 bases at J, leaving 10 bases unmatched. CDR3 in amino acids: CASSPGPGLAANEQFF. The CDR3 bases are TGTGCCAGCAGCCCTGGTCCGGGACTAGCAGCCAATGAGCAGTTCTTC.

V gene TRBV30 combines with J gene TRBJ1-1; D is unclear. The CDR3 sequence is 13 residues long. Trimming stripped 1 base from V and 1 base from J, with 7 bases between. Germline CDR1 and CDR2: GTSNPN and SVGIG (reference sequence). The CDR3 loop reads CAWSAHRNTEAFF. CDR3 in DNA: TGTGCCTGGAGTGCCCATAGGAACACTGAAGCTTTCTTT.

V gene TRBV18 combines with J gene TRBJ1-4; TRBD1 aligns across 9 bases. The CDR3 sequence is 13 residues long. V was clipped by 0 bases and J by 10 bases; unmatched bases: 0. Germline V gives CDR1 KGHSH, CDR2 LQKENI. CDR3 loop: CASSPPTGGKLFF. The CDR3 DNA reads as TGTGCCAGCTCACCACCGACAGGGGGAAAACTGTTTTTT.

The rearrangement joins TRBV6-1 to TRBJ1-4; D is undetermined. The CDR3 runs 14 residues. V was cut by 6 bases and J by 4 bases, with 12 bases left in between. The V gene's germline CDR1 is MNHNS and CDR2 SASEGT. The CDR3 sequence: CASRRNGLNEKLFF. The CDR3 DNA reads TGTGCCAGCAGAAGAAACGGACTTAATGAAAAACTGTTTTTT.

CDR3 coding DNA: TGTGCCAGCAGTGTCCCCCGGGACAGGGGAGGTAGTCTCAATCAGCCCCAGCATTTT. It yields the protein CASSVPRDRGGSLNQPQHF. The rearrangement uses TRBV6-1 and TRBJ1-5, with 10 nucleotides matching TRBD1. The CDR3 spans 19 residues. Trimming removed 4 bases from V and 3 bases from J; junction bases left unmatched: 15. The V gene's germline CDR1 is MNHNS and CDR2 SASEGT.

This clone was recorded only once. This chain joins TRBV19 and TRBJ2-1; 8 nucleotides align to TRBD1. This CDR3 is 16 amino acids long. The germline V gene encodes CDR1 LNHDA and CDR2 SQIVND (reference sequence). V dropped 3 bases and J dropped 5; count of bases not matched to a gene: 9. CDR3 residues: CASSIGQGVGHNEQFF. CDR3 nucleotide sequence: TGTGCCAGTAGTATCGGACAGGGAGTGGGCCACAATGAGCAGTTCTTC. Based on the CDR3 plus reference TRBV19 and TRBJ2-1, the full variable domain is DGGITQSPKYLFRKEGQNVTLSCEQNLNHDAMYWYRQDPGQGLRLIYYSQIVNDFQKGDIAEGYSVSREKKESFPLTVTSAQKNPTAFYLCASSIGQGVGHNEQFFGPGTRLTVL.

The J gene is TRBJ2-7, the V gene TRBV2; maybe TRBD2 (5 bases). V dropped 4 bases and J dropped 0 bases, with 13 bases sitting between them. Looked up from germline, CDR1 is SNHLY and CDR2 is FYNNEI. The CDR3 sequence is 15 residues long. CDR3: CASSGVASSSYEQYV. CDR3 coding DNA: TGTGCCAGCAGTGGGGTAGCGTCAAGCTCCTACGAGCAGTACGTC.

This clone was detected only a few times. The V call is TRBV5-1, the J call TRBJ2-1, with TRBD1 matching over 8 bases. Germline V lookup: CDR1 SGHRS, CDR2 YFSETQ. The CDR3 is made up of 17 amino acids. With 0 bases clipped from V and 5 bases from J, the junction kept 10 bases outside the gene matches. CDR3 sequence reads: CASSLVRFPGGHNEQFF. In nucleotides, the CDR3 is TGCGCCAGCAGCTTGGTTCGGTTCCCAGGGGGCCACAATGAGCAGTTCTTC.

The chain is built from TRBV7-9 and TRBJ2-2; 11 bases fit TRBD1. Germline V gene sequence: CDR1 SEHNR, CDR2 FQNEAQ (reference sequence). V lost 4 bases and J lost 3; bases outside the gene matches: 7. The CDR3 is 17 residues long. CDR3 DNA sequence: TGTGCCAGCAGCTCGTCCGGGACAGGGGGAGACACCGGGGAGCTGTTTTTT. It encodes CASSSSGTGGDTGELFF.

This sequence joins TRBV5-1 and TRBJ2-1; D is perhaps TRBD2 (6 bases). Between the trimmed V and J ends, which lost 0 bases and 9 bases, there was a span of 13 bases. Germline CDR1 and CDR2: SGHRS and YFSETQ. This CDR3 is 14 amino acids long. In nucleotides, the CDR3 is TGCGCCAGCAGCTTGGCCCAGGAGGGAGGTGAGCAGTTCTTC. The encoded protein is CASSLAQEGGEQFF.